This TCR beta chain was profiled in a study of blood T cell repertoires in COVID-19. Data came from immunoSEQ multiplex PCR; TCRdb stores just in-frame clones and leaves some out. The table lists 250,000 to 300,000 clones, 90% of them singletons, with roughly 3.7% in the top ten. The clonotype comes from a woman between 35 and 50 years old with acute or convalescent COVID-19. The sample was peripheral blood.

DNA for the CDR3: TGCGCCAGCAGCTTGATCATAGGAACGGGTAATTCACCCCTCCACTTT. Its protein is CASSLIIGTGNSPLHF. The V call is TRBV5-1, the J call TRBJ1-6; unclear D gene. Deletions cut 1 base from V and 6 bases from J, with 14 bases between. Germline-derived CDR1 and CDR2 are SGHRS and YFSETQ. The CDR3 is made up of 16 amino acids.